This T cell receptor beta chain was captured by sequencing in a study of T cells in women clearing cervical HPV infection. The wider study: With HLA typing for only a few women, HLA confounding remains possible.

The protocol was immunoSEQ multiplex PCR, while the TCRdb copy is restricted to in-frame clones and leaves out a portion. The table lists 25,000 to 35,000 clones. Looked up from germline, CDR1 is DFQATT and CDR2 is SNEGSKA (reference sequence). This CDR3 contains 16 residues. V gave up 0 bases and J gave up 1 base; unmatched junction bases: 3. Prevalent HPV16 infections were excluded; only incident single HPV16 infections included. General study results and limits: Each sample's T-cell count was unknown, possibly confounding richness. CIN3+ cases had significantly higher TCR richness than controls; evenness did not differ.

In regard to this clone: Its antigen is unidentified. The CDR3 end falls 3 residues outside the read, so it is completed with the germline J gene.

The clonotype originates from a woman aged 18 to 75 with a cervical HPV16 infection that either progressed to CIN3+ or cleared (not recorded which). The chain recombines TRBV20-1 with TRBJ2-3, with TRBD2 matching 11 bases. The sequencing sample was made of blood buffy coat. The CDR3 region is CSARDSLAGGTDTQYF. CDR3 bases read: TGCAGTGCTAGAGACTCACTAGCGGGAGGCACAGATACG.